The 4 T cell receptor beta chains listed next were all sequenced from one sample in a study of OX40 agonist ivuxolimab in advanced cancers. Method: immunoSEQ multiplex PCR; TCRdb's copy keeps in-frame clones and lacks some. There are tens of thousands of clones in the sample; 89% occur only once, and 9% to 10% lies in the top ten. The source material was CD4+ or CD8+ T cells sorted from blood, sampled in a trial of the OX40 agonist ivuxolimab. These receptors originate from an adult with an advanced solid tumor such as melanoma, head and neck, liver or kidney cancer.

V usage is TRBV5-1 and J usage is TRBJ1-4; D is ambiguous. The CDR3 sequence is 13 residues long. Germline V gene data show CDR1 as SGHRS and CDR2 as YFSETQ. V was pared by 4 bases and J by 3 bases, with 7 bases between. For the CDR3, the DNA is TGCGCCAGCAGCGGGGTTTCTAATGAAAAACTGTTTTTT. Encoded protein: CASSGVSNEKLFF.

The chain joins TRBV6-6 to TRBJ1-2; the match to TRBD1 covers 7 bases. V lost 4 bases to trimming and J lost 8 bases; unmatched junction nucleotides: 10. The V gene's germline CDR1 is MNHNY and CDR2 SVGAGI (reference sequence). There are 14 residues in the CDR3. The CDR3 sequence is CASSSLDRANGYTF. CDR3 sequence (DNA): TGTGCCAGCAGTTCCCTAGACAGGGCTAACGGCTACACCTTC.

This clone has only a few counts. The J gene is TRBJ2-3, the V gene TRBV2; 8 bases align to TRBD1. Germline CDR1 is SNHLY and CDR2 is FYNNEI. After removal of 10 bases from V and 4 bases from J, the junction contained 7 bases not matched to a gene. The CDR3 totals 13 residues. The CDR3 bases are TGTGCCACCAGGACAGGGCGGGCAGATACGCAGTATTTT. It translates to CATRTGRADTQYF.

The chain has TRBV6-1 and TRBJ1-5; the D gene is possibly TRBD1 (6 bases). Per the germline V gene, CDR1 is MNHNS and CDR2 is SASEGT. The CDR3 has 16 residues. V lost 2 bases and J 1 base, leaving 12 bases between the germline ends. The CDR3 nucleotides read TGTGCCAGCAGTGAACTCCCGGGACACAGCAATCAGCCCCAGCATTTT. It encodes CASSELPGHSNQPQHF.